This TCR beta chain was captured in a study of yellow fever vaccine responses in identical twins. As to this clonotype: Its antigen is unidentified.

TCRdb processed the RT-PCR reads anew with MiXCR; each CDR3 protein has one entry. The sample consists of roughly 4,200 distinct CDR3 sequences, 85% to 90% of them appearing once. The germline gives CDR1 SQVTM, CDR2 ANQGSEA. The CDR3 sequence is 15 residues long. Trimming removed 4 bases from V and 0 bases from J; junction bases left unmatched: 4. Findings and caveats of the study: Twins reportedly appeared to share part of their vaccine T cell response while keeping part individual.

The material was T cells from blood (PBMCs), unsorted or a sorted subset (not recorded which), obtained before or after yellow fever vaccination (not recorded which). The origin of this receptor is a young woman who received the yellow fever vaccine. V is TRBV29-1 and J is TRBJ2-7; the match to TRBD2 covers 12 bases. For the CDR3, the DNA is TGCAGCGTTGGGCGGGGACTAGCGGGCTCCTACGAGCAGTACTTC. Translation: CSVGRGLAGSYEQYF.